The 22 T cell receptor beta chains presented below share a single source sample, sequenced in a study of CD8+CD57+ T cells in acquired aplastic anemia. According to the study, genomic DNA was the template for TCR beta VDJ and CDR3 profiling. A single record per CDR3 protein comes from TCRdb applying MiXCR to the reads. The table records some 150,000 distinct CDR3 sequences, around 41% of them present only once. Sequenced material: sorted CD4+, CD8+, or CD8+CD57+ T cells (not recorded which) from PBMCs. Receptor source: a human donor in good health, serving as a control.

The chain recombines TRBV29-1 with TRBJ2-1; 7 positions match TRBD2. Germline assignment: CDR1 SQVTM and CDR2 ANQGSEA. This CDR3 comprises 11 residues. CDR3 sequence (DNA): TGCAGGGCTAGCGGAAACAATGAGCAGTTCTTC. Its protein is CRASGNNEQFF.

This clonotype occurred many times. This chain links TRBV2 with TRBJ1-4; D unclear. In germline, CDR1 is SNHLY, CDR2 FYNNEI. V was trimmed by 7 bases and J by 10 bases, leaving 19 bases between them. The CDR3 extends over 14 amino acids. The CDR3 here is CASIPYESEGKLFF. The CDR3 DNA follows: TGTGCCAGCATCCCCTACGAATCGGAGGGAAAACTGTTTTTT.

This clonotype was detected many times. The CDR3 protein is CASLAGSRGEQFF. The CDR3, as DNA: TGTGCCAGCTTGGCAGGATCACGCGGTGAGCAGTTCTTC. The V and J genes are TRBV7-9 and TRBJ2-1, with D unresolved. From germline, CDR1 is SEHNR and CDR2 FQNEAQ (reference sequence). Trimming took 8 bases from V and 9 from J, leaving 17 bases between them. CDR3 length: 13 amino acids.

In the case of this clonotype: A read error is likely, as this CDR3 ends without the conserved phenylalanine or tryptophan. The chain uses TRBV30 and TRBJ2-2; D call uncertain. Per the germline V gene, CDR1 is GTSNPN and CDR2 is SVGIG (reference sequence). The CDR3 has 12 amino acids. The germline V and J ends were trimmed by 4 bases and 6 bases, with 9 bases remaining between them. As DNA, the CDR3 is TGTGCCTGGACCCTACGGGCCGGGGAGCTGTTTCTT. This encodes CAWTLRAGELFL.

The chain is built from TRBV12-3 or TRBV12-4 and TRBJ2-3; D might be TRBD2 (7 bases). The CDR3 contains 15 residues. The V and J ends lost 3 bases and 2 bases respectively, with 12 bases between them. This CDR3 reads CASSFRGGPTDTQYF. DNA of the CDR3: TGTGCCAGCAGTTTTAGGGGGGGCCCCACAGATACGCAGTATTTT.

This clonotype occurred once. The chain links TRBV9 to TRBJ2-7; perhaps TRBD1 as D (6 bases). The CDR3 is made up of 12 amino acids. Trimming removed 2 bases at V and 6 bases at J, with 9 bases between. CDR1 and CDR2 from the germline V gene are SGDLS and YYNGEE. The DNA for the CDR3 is TGTGCCAGCAGCGTGGCAGGGGCCGAGCAGTACTTC. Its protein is CASSVAGAEQYF.

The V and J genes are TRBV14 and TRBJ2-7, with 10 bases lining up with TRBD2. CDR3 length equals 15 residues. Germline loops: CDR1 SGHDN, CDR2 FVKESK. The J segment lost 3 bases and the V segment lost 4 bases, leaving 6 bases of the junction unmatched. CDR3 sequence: CASSPLAGERYEQYF. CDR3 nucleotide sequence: TGTGCCAGCAGCCCTCTAGCGGGGGAGCGCTACGAGCAGTACTTC.

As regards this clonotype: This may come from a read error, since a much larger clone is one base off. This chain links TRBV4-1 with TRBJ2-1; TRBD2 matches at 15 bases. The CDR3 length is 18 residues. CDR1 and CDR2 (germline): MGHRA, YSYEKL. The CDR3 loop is CASRQVDMGLAGGNEQFF. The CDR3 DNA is TGCGCCAGCAGGCAAGTTGATATGGGACTAGCGGGGGGAAATGAGCAGTTCTTC.

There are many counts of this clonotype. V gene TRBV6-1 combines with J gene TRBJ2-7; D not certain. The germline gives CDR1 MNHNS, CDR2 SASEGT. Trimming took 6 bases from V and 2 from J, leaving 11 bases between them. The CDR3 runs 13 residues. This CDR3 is CASSVDRAYEQYF. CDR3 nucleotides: TGTGCCAGCAGCGTCGATCGGGCCTACGAGCAGTACTTC.

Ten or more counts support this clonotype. The CDR3 loop reads CASSGGLAGADTQYF. In DNA, the CDR3 is TGTGCCAGCAGTGGGGGACTAGCGGGCGCAGATACGCAGTATTTT. J is TRBJ2-3 and V is TRBV6-1, with 12 bases aligning to TRBD2. J lost 4 bases, V lost 4 bases, and 3 bases had no gene match. Germline CDR1 is MNHNS and CDR2 is SASEGT. The CDR3 runs to 15 residues.

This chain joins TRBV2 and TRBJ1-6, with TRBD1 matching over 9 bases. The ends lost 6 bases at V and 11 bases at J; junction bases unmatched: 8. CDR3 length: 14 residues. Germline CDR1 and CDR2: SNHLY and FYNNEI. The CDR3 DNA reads TGTGCCAGCAGGCCGGGACAGGGACGTCCACCCCTCCACTTT. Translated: CASRPGQGRPPLHF.

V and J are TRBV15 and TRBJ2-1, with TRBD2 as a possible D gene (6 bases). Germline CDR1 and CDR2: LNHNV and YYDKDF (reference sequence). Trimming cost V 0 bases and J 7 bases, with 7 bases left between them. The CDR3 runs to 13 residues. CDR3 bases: TGTGCCACCAGCAGAGATCGGGGGAATGAGCAGTTCTTC. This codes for CATSRDRGNEQFF.

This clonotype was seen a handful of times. The CDR3 is CASSPGGPYSNQPQHF. The DNA for the CDR3 is TGTGCCAGCTCACCTGGGGGGCCTTATAGCAATCAGCCCCAGCATTTT. This chain connects TRBV18 to TRBJ1-5, with D perhaps TRBD1 (6 bases). Germline CDR1 reads KGHSH; CDR2 reads LQKENI. The CDR3 length is 16 residues. V was trimmed by 3 bases and J by 0 bases, leaving 12 bases between them.

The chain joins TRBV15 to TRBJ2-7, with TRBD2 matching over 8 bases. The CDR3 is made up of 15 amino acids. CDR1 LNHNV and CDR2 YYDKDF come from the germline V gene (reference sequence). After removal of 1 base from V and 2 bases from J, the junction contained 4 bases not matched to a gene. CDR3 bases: TGTGCCACCAGCAGAGTTAGCGGGGCAACCTACGAGCAGTACTTC. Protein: CATSRVSGATYEQYF.

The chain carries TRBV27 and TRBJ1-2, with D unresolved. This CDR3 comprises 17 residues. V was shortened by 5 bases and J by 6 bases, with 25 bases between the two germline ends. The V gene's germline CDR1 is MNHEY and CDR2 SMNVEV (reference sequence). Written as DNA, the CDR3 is TGTGCCAGCAGTCCAGGCGGATTACGGGCCCTAGTGGATGGCTACACCTTC. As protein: CASSPGGLRALVDGYTF.

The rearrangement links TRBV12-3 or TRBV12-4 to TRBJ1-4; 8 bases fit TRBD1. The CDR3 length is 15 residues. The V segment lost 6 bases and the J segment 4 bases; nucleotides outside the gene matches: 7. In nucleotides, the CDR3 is TGTGCCAGCAGCCCCAGGACAGGGAGTAATGAAAAACTGTTTTTT. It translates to CASSPRTGSNEKLFF.

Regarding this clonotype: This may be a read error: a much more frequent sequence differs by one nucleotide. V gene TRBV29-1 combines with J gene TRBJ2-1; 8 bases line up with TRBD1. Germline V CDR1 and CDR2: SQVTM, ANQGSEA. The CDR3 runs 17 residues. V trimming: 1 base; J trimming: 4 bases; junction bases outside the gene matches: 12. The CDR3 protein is CSVEGPRQGLFYNEQFF. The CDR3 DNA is TGCAGCGTTGAAGGGCCGCGACAGGGGCTCTTTTACAATGAGCAGTTCTTC.

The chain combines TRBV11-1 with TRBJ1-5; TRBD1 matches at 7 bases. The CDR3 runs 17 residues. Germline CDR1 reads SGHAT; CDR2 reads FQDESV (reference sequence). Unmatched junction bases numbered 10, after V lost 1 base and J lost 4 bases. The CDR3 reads CASSLGWAGGNNQPQHF. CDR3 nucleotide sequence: TGTGCCAGCAGCTTAGGGTGGGCAGGGGGTAATAATCAGCCCCAGCATTTT.

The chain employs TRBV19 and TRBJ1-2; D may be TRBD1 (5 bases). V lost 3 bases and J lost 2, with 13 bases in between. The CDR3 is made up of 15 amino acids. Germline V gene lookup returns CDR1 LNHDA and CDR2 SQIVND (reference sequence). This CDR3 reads CASSIEQVSNYGYTF. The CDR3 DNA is TGTGCCAGTAGTATCGAACAGGTCTCAAACTATGGCTACACCTTC.

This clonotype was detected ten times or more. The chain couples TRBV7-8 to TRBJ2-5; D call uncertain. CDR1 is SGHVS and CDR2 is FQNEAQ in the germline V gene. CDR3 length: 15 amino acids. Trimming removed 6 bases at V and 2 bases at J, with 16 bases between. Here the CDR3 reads CASSLRTSAQETQYF. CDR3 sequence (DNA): TGTGCCAGCAGTTTACGGACCTCAGCACAAGAGACCCAGTACTTC.

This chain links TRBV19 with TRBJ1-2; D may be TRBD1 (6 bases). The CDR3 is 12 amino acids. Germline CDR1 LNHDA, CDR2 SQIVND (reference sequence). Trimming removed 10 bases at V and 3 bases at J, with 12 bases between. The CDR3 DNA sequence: TGTGCCAAAAATCGGACAGACTATGGCTACACCTTC. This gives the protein CAKNRTDYGYTF.

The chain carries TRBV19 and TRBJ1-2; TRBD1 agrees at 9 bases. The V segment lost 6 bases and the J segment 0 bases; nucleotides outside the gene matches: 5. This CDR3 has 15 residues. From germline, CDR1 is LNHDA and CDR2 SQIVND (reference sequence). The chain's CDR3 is CASRRRQGANYGYTF. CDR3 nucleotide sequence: TGTGCCAGTAGAAGAAGACAGGGGGCTAACTATGGCTACACCTTC.